Listed here is a single TCR beta chain. Its antigen remains unidentified. The conserved final phenylalanine or tryptophan is absent from the CDR3, which likely points to a read error. CDR1 and CDR2 were assigned from the germline V gene as SQVTM and ANQGSEA. The CDR3 length is 13 residues, termini included. The retained sequence is limited to the CDR3, 39 bases, with the frame set at the first base. The data were taken from a study of tumor-infiltrating lymphocytes in primary liver carcinoma (dated by TCRdb to about 2017). At the level of the whole study: Of the five patients, three men and two women aged 30 to 69 years, four had hepatocellular carcinoma and one had combined HCC and intrahepatic cholangiocarcinoma. TCRbeta repertoire sequencing, expression microarrays and whole-exome sequencing were combined in the study across five regions of each liver tumor, with adjacent normal tissue and blood also included. Tumors of the five patients were stage T1-T3 N0M0 with maximum diameters of roughly 4.2 to 11 cm. Each sample produced roughly 3.5 to 8 million productive TCRbeta reads, and read depth showed no significant difference between tissue types. High reproducibility was observed for the technical replicate repertoires, with mean shared-clone rates approximately 0.92 and correlation coefficients above 0.95. A total of approximately 35 specimens from 5 patients underwent TCRbeta repertoire sequencing, comprising around 25 tumor regions, 5 adjacent noncancerous liver tissues and 5 peripheral blood samples. General conclusions and limits of the study: Repertoire overlap was higher between tumor regions (mean about 36%) than tumor-adjacent (approximately 17%) or tumor-blood (about 15%) pairs, consistent with antigen-driven expansion. A significantly larger repertoire fraction was made up by the top 250 clones in tumors than in blood (p = 0.039). The study included only four or five patients, and the authors note findings should be validated in a larger study. Because sequencing covered only the TCR beta chain and unpaired alpha chains were not captured, true repertoire diversity is likely underestimated. Since the samples were bulk and unsorted, there was no way to compare CD4+ and CD8+ T cell repertoires.

Starting from approximately 460 ng total RNA, TCRbeta-specific cDNA was produced by reverse transcription with a constant-region primer and ProtoScript II reverse transcriptase. Three nested multiplex PCR rounds, following a slightly modified ARM-PCR procedure, were used to build the TCRbeta libraries. Each of the first two PCR rounds ran for approximately 9 cycles and used multiplex TRBV1-TRBV30 forward primers together with a Cbeta reverse primer. Sample barcodes and Illumina adapters were added in a final 25-cycle PCR with Deep VentR polymerase. Before sequencing, amplicons of 200-500 bp were purified from gel using a QIAquick gel extraction kit. The TCRbeta amplicons were sequenced with 250-bp paired-end reads on an Illumina HiSeq 2500. On the study's bioinformatics: Trimmomatic v0.33 was used to quality-trim the reads, and FLASH v1.2.11 was used to merge paired reads so that full CDR3 sequences could be recovered. V, D and J germline segments were assigned to the rearranged TCRbeta sequences using MiGEC v1.2.1b. Clonotype statistics and Shannon-Wiener diversity indices were calculated with VDJtools v1.0.0. Except for diversity analysis, only each sample's 250 most abundant clonotypes were used in subsequent analyses to reduce sampling bias. TCRdb reanalyzed the raw reads on its own, using fastp at Q25 for trimming and MiXCR for clone calling, and kept in-frame beta chains. Every CDR3 protein is listed once, alongside the most common genes and DNA of its rows. TCRdb assigned the V and J calls; the authors' analysis was not used. This sample is represented by approximately 42,000 distinct CDR3 sequences; roughly 80% of them were singletons. The ten biggest clones cover roughly two fifths of the sample.

Total RNA and DNA were co-extracted without cell sorting from around 20-30 mg of bulk tissue using the AllPrep DNA/RNA mini kit. Surgical resection was performed in China between 2015 and 2016 on about five patients with histopathologically diagnosed primary liver carcinoma. Chronic HBV infection was present in the patients, and the patients were treatment-naive at sampling. Pieces of fresh tumor and adjacent tissue were cut in half, with one half kept in RNAlater at -80 degrees C and the other half sent for histology. Sequencing was done on a sample of tumor-adjacent normal liver tissue. This receptor was obtained from a woman younger than 45 with primary liver carcinoma and hepatitis B virus infection. The rearrangement joined TRBV29-1 to TRBJ2-2; the best D guess is TRBD1, with 6 bases matching. The sequenced DNA is TGCAGCGTTGACCAGGGGAACACCGGGAAGCTGTTTGTT. This translates into CSVDQGNTGKLFV.